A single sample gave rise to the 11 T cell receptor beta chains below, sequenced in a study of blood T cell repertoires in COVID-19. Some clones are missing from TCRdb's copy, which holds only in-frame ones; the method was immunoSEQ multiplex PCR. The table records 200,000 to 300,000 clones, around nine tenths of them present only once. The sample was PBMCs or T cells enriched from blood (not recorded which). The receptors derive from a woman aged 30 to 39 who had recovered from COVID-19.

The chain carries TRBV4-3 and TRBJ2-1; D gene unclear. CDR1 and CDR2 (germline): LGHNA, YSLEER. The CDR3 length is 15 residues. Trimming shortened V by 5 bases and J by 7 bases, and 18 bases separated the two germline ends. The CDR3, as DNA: TGCGCCAGCAGCTCCGGTCGCGGAGTTTCAAATGAGCAGTTCTTC. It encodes CASSSGRGVSNEQFF.

The CDR3 sequence is CASRDRGPSNEKLFF. CDR3 nucleotide sequence: TGTGCCAGCAGGGACAGGGGGCCCTCAAATGAAAAACTGTTTTTT. The V call is TRBV28, the J call TRBJ1-4; 11 bases match TRBD1. Losses at the gene ends were 6 bases for V and 5 bases for J; bases not matched to a gene: 5. The CDR3 consists of 15 residues. Germline CDR1 is MDHEN and CDR2 is SYDVKM.

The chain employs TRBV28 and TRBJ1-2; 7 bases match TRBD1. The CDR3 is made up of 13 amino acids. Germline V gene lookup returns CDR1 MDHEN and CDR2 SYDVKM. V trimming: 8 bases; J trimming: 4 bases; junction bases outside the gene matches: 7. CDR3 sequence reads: CASRQGASYGYTF. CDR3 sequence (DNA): TGTGCCAGCCGACAGGGTGCTAGCTATGGCTACACCTTC.

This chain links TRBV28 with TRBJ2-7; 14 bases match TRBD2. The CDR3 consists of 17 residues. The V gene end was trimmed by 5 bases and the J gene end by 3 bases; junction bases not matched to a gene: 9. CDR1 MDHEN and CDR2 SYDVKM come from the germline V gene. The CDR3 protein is CASSPQGLAGDGYEQYF. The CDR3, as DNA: TGTGCCAGCAGTCCCCAGGGACTAGCGGGAGACGGCTACGAGCAGTACTTC.

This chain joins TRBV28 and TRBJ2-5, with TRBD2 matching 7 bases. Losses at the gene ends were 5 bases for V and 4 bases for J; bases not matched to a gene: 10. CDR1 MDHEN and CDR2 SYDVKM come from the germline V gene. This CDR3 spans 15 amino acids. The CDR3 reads CASSATGGSRETQYF. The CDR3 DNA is TGTGCCAGCAGTGCGACGGGGGGATCGAGAGAGACCCAGTACTTC.

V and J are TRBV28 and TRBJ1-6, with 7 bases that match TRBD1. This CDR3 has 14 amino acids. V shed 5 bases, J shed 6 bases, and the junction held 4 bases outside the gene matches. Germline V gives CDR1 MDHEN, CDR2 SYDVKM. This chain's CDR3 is CASSPGQINSPLHF. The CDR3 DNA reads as TGTGCCAGCAGTCCGGGACAGATTAATTCACCCCTCCACTTT.

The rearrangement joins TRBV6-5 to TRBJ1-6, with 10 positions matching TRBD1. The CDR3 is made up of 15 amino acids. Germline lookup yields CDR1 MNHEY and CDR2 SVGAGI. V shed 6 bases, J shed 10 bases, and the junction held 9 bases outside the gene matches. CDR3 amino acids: CASRRTGQGGSPLHF. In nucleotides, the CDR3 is TGTGCCAGCAGGCGTACCGGACAGGGGGGCTCACCCCTCCACTTT.

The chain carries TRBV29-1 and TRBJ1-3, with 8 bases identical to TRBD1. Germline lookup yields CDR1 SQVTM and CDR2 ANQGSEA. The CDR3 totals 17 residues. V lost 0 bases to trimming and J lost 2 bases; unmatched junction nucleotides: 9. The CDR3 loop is CSVEENDWDRTGNTIYF. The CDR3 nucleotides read TGCAGCGTTGAAGAAAATGATTGGGACAGGACTGGAAACACCATATATTTT.

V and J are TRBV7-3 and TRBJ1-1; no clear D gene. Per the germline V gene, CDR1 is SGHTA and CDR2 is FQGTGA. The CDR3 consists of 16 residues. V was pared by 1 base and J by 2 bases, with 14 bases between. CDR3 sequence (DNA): TGTGCCAGCAGCTTAAGCGGAAGCAGAACAAACACTGAAGCTTTCTTT. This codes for CASSLSGSRTNTEAFF.

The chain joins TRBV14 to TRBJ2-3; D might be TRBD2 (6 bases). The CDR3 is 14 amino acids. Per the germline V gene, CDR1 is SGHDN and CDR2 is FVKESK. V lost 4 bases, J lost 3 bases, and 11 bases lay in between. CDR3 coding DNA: TGTGCCAGCAGCCGCCGACTAGTAACAGATACGCAGTATTTT. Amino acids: CASSRRLVTDTQYF.

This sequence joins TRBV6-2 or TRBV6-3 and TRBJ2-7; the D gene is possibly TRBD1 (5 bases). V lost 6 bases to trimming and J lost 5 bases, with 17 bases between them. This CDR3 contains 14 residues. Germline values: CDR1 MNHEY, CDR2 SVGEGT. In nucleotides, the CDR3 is TGTGCCAGCAGCGACCAGGGTTTATCGGACGAGCAGTACTTC. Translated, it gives CASSDQGLSDEQYF.